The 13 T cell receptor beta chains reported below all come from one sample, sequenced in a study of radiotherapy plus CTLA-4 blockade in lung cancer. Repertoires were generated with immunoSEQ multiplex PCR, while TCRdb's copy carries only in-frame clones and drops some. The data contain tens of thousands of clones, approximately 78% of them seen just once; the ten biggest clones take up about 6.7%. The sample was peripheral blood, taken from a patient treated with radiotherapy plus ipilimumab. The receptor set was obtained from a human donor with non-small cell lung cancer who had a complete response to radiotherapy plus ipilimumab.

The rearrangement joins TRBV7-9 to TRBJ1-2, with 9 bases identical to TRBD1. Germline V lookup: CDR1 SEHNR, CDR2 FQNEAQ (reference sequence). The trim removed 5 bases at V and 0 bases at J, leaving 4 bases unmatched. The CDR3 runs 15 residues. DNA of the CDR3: TGTGCCAGCAGCCCATGGGACAGGGCTAACTATGGCTACACCTTC. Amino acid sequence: CASSPWDRANYGYTF.

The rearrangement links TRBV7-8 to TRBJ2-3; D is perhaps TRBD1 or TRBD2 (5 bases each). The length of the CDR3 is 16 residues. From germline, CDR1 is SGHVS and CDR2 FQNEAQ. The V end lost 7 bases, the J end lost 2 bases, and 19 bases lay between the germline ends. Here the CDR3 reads CASISGLGGFTDTQYF. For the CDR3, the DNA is TGTGCCAGCATTTCGGGGCTCGGCGGATTCACAGATACGCAGTATTTT.

CDR3 residues: CASREITPAKNIQYF. CDR3 DNA sequence: TGTGCCAGCAGGGAAATTACACCAGCCAAAAACATTCAGTACTTC. V is TRBV6-6 and J is TRBJ2-4; D uncertain. Looked up from germline, CDR1 is MNHNY and CDR2 is SVGAGI (reference sequence). V was clipped by 6 bases and J by 0 bases, with 12 bases between them. CDR3 length equals 15 residues.

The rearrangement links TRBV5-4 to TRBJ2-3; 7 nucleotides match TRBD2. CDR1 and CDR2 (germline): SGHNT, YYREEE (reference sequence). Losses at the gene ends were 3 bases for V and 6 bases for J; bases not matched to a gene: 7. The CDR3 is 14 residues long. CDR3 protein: CASSSGGSKDTQYF. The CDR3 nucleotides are TGTGCCAGCAGCTCCGGGGGGTCCAAGGATACGCAGTATTTT.

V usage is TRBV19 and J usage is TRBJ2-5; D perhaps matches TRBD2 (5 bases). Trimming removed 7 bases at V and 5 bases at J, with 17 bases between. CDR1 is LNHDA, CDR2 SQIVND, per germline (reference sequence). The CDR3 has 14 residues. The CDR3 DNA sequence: TGTGCCAGTAATAAGCCGGGGTCGGGGGAGACCCAGTACTTC. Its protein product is CASNKPGSGETQYF.

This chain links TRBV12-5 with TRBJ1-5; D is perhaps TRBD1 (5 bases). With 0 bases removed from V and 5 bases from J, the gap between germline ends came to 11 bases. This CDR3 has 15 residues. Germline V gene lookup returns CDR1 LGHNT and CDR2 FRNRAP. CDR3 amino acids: CASGLVMGGDQPQHF. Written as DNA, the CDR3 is TGTGCTAGTGGTTTGGTAATGGGGGGGGATCAGCCCCAGCATTTT.

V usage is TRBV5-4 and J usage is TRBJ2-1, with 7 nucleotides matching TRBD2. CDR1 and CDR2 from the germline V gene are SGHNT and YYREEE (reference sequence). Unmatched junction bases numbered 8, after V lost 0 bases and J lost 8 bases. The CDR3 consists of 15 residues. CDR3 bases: TGTGCCAGCAGCTTGGGTGGCGGGGGTTGGGATGAGCAGTTCTTC. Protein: CASSLGGGGWDEQFF.

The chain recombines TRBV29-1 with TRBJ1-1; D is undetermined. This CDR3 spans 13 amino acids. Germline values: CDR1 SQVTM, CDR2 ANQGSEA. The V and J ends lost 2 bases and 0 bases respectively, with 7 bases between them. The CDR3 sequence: CSVELQLNTEAFF. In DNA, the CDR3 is TGCAGCGTTGAATTACAGCTGAACACTGAAGCTTTCTTT. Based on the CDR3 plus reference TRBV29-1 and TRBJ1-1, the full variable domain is SAVISQKPSRDICQRGTSLTIQCQVDSQVTMMFWYRQQPGQSLTLIATANQGSEATYESGFVIDKFPISRPNLTFSTLTVSNMSPEDSSIYLCSVELQLNTEAFFGQGTRLTVV.

DNA of the CDR3: TGTGCCAGCAGCTACCGGGACAGGGTATCCGACGAGCAGTACTTC. Protein: CASSYRDRVSDEQYF. This chain joins TRBV10-3 and TRBJ2-7; 9 bases map to TRBD1. Unmatched junction bases numbered 15, after V lost 10 bases and J lost 5 bases. The V gene's germline CDR1 is ENHRY and CDR2 SYGVKD. The CDR3 loop spans 15 amino acids.

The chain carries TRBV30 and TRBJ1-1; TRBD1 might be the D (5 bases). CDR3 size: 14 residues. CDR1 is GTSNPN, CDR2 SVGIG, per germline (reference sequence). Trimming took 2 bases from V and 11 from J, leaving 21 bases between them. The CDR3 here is CAWSTSRVTLAAFF. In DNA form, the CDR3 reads TGTGCCTGGAGTACCAGCAGGGTCACTCTGGCGGCTTTCTTT.

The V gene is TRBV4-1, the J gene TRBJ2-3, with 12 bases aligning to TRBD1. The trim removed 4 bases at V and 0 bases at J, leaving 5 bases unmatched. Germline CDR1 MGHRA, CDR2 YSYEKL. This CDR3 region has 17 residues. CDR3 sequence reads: CASSRSGQGASTDTQYF. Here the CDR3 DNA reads TGCGCCAGCAGCCGCTCGGGACAGGGGGCGAGCACAGATACGCAGTATTTT.

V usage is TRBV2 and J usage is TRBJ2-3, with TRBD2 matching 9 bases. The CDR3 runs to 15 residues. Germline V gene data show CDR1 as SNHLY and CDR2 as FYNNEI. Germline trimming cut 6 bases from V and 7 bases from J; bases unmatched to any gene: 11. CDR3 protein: CASRGSSGNLNTQYF. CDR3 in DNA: TGTGCCAGCAGGGGATCTAGCGGGAATCTGAATACGCAGTATTTT.

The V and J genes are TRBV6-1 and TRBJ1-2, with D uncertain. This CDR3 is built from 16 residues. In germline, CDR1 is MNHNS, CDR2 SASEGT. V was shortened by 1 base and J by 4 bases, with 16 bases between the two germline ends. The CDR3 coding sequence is TGTGCCAGCAGTGAAGTGGGCCTCACGAACCTCTATGGCTACACCTTC. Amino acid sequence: CASSEVGLTNLYGYTF.